The 26 T cell receptor beta chains given below trace back to one sample, sequenced in a study of chemoradiotherapy in HPV16-positive cancers. Assay: immunoSEQ multiplex PCR; the TCRdb copy retains only in-frame clones and omits some. This sample has 10,000 to 11,000 clones, with roughly 70% found just once. The specimen was obtained from a patient who underwent chemoradiotherapy. Receptors were obtained from a human donor with HPV-associated anogenital cancer.

The chain recombines TRBV11-2 with TRBJ1-2; 9 bases align to TRBD1. Germline CDR1 is SGHAT and CDR2 is FQNNGV. This CDR3 contains 14 residues. V was clipped by 1 base and J by 4 bases; unmatched bases: 1. The CDR3 nucleotides read TGTGCCAGCAGCTTAGTGACAGGGGGCTATGGCTACACCTTC. Residues: CASSLVTGGYGYTF.

V usage is TRBV4-1 and J usage is TRBJ2-3; no clear D. CDR1 and CDR2 (germline): MGHRA, YSYEKL. The CDR3 length is 18 residues. Deletions cut 0 bases from V and 0 bases from J, with 16 bases between. CDR3: CASSQEQLGATSTDTQYF. In DNA form, the CDR3 reads TGCGCCAGCAGCCAAGAGCAATTAGGAGCGACTAGCACAGATACGCAGTATTTT.

The CDR3 protein is CASSPIDRSWDGYTF. CDR3 nucleotide sequence: TGTGCCAGCAGTCCGATCGACCGGAGTTGGGATGGCTACACCTTC. V usage is TRBV27 and J usage is TRBJ1-2, with no clear D. There are 15 residues in the CDR3. Germline V CDR1 and CDR2: MNHEY, SMNVEV (reference sequence). Trimming cost V 5 bases and J 6 bases, with 19 bases left between them.

The chain couples TRBV11-2 to TRBJ2-7, with TRBD1 matching over 11 bases. The CDR3 runs to 13 residues. The V gene end was trimmed by 4 bases and the J gene end by 6 bases; junction bases not matched to a gene: 2. Germline V gives CDR1 SGHAT, CDR2 FQNNGV. The CDR3 loop reads CASSSGQGGEQYF. CDR3 in DNA: TGTGCCAGCAGCTCGGGACAGGGGGGCGAGCAGTACTTC.

The chain is built from TRBV7-2 and TRBJ2-3; TRBD2 matches at 14 bases. Germline loops: CDR1 SGHTA, CDR2 FQGNSA. With 5 bases clipped from V and 4 bases from J, the junction kept 8 bases outside the gene matches. The CDR3 loop spans 17 amino acids. The CDR3 here is CASSLGLAGGASDTQYF. The CDR3 nucleotides are TGTGCCAGCAGCCTAGGACTAGCGGGGGGAGCGTCAGATACGCAGTATTTT.

This clone was counted only a few times. V is TRBV6-1 and J is TRBJ2-3; no clear D. Trimming removed 2 bases at V and 0 bases at J, with 3 bases between. Looked up from germline, CDR1 is MNHNS and CDR2 is SASEGT. The CDR3 runs 13 residues. The CDR3 coding sequence is TGTGCCAGCAGTGAACTTAGCACAGATACGCAGTATTTT. As protein: CASSELSTDTQYF.

V gene TRBV2 combines with J gene TRBJ1-3; tentatively, D is TRBD1 (6 bases). CDR3 length: 14 amino acids. Looked up from germline, CDR1 is SNHLY and CDR2 is FYNNEI. V was pared by 6 bases and J by 3 bases, with 12 bases between. The CDR3 nucleotides read TGTGCCAGCAGCGTACAGGGAGATGGAAACACCATATATTTT. Encoded protein: CASSVQGDGNTIYF.

The CDR3 loop is CATSTRLSISTDTQYF. In nucleotides, the CDR3 is TGTGCCACCAGCACCCGCCTGTCGATCAGCACAGATACGCAGTATTTT. The chain is built from TRBV15 and TRBJ2-3; D unresolved. Per germline, CDR1 LNHNV and CDR2 YYDKDF (reference sequence). This CDR3 contains 16 residues. V was clipped by 4 bases and J by 0 bases, with 14 bases between them.

The gene calls are TRBV11-2 and TRBJ2-3; no definite D call. The V and J ends lost 5 bases and 2 bases respectively, with 8 bases between them. The germline V gene has CDR1 SGHAT and CDR2 FQNNGV. This CDR3 is 13 amino acids long. As DNA, the CDR3 is TGTGCCAGCAGCATCCTAACCACAGATACGCAGTATTTT. It translates to CASSILTTDTQYF.

Concerning this clone itself: Other DNA sequences within the sample encode an identical CDR3. V gene TRBV7-3 combines with J gene TRBJ2-5, with 10 bases matching TRBD2. The J segment lost 5 bases and the V segment lost 4 bases, leaving 7 bases of the junction unmatched. Germline loops: CDR1 SGHTA, CDR2 FQGTGA. The CDR3 spans 15 residues. Here the CDR3 reads CASSSAGGPLETQYF. CDR3 sequence (DNA): TGTGCCAGCAGCTCAGCGGGGGGGCCTTTGGAGACCCAGTACTTC.

This clone was observed once. The chain is built from TRBV19 and TRBJ2-6; no firm D call. CDR1 and CDR2 from the germline V gene are LNHDA and SQIVND (reference sequence). Trimming left V 3 bases short and J 0 bases short, with 12 bases between. This CDR3 has 17 amino acids. This chain's CDR3 is CASSIQAFGSGANVLTF. The CDR3 nucleotides are TGTGCCAGTAGTATTCAGGCCTTTGGCTCTGGGGCCAACGTCCTGACTTTC.

The V gene is TRBV4-1, the J gene TRBJ1-5; D possibly corresponds to TRBD1 (5 bases). V was pared by 0 bases and J by 7 bases, with 7 bases between. This CDR3 comprises 13 residues. Germline V gene sequence: CDR1 MGHRA, CDR2 YSYEKL. The CDR3, as DNA: TGCGCCAGCAGCCAAGAATGGGACCAGCCCCAGCATTTT. The encoded protein is CASSQEWDQPQHF.

This clone was counted between two and nine times. The rearrangement uses TRBV4-2 and TRBJ2-5; D is unresolved. From germline, CDR1 is LGHNA and CDR2 YNFKEQ. This CDR3 has 12 residues. Trimming pared 0 bases from V and 5 bases from J, leaving 4 bases between. The CDR3 bases are TGTGCCAGCAGCCAAGATAGGGAGACCCAGTACTTC. This encodes CASSQDRETQYF.

V usage is TRBV13 and J usage is TRBJ1-3; 9 nucleotides match TRBD1. This CDR3 region has 14 residues. V shed 5 bases, J shed 4 bases, and the junction held 3 bases outside the gene matches. Germline loops: CDR1 PRHDT, CDR2 FYEKMQ (reference sequence). CDR3 protein: CASSLGTGGNTIYF. For the CDR3, the DNA is TGTGCCAGCAGCCTCGGGACAGGGGGAAACACCATATATTTT. The entire variable domain, with the rest obtained from reference TRBV13 and TRBJ1-3, is as follows: AAGVIQSPRHLIKEKRETATLKCYPIPRHDTVYWYQQGPGQDPQFLISFYEKMQSDKGSIPDRFSAQQFSDYHSELNMSSLELGDSALYFCASSLGTGGNTIYFGEGSWLTVV.

The CDR3 DNA reads as TGTGCCTGGAGCGACTTCGACGCCTATGGCTACACCTTC. It yields the protein CAWSDFDAYGYTF. This chain connects TRBV30 to TRBJ1-2, with D uncertain. This CDR3 comprises 13 residues. CDR1 and CDR2 (germline): GTSNPN, SVGIG (reference sequence). Between the trimmed V and J ends, which lost 3 bases and 4 bases, there was a span of 12 bases.

This clone is termed medium-sized (0.01 to 0.1%). J is TRBJ2-1 and V is TRBV29-1; TRBD2 agrees at 7 bases. V lost 4 bases and J lost 1; bases outside the gene matches: 7. CDR3 size: 15 residues. Germline CDR1 is SQVTM and CDR2 is ANQGSEA. This CDR3 is CSVVRGERSYNEQFF. DNA for the CDR3: TGCAGCGTTGTTCGGGGGGAACGGTCCTACAATGAGCAGTTCTTC.

The J gene is TRBJ2-5, the V gene TRBV5-5, with TRBD2 as a possible D gene (7 bases). The CDR3 runs 16 residues. The V and J ends lost 3 bases and 4 bases respectively, with 19 bases between them. The germline V gene has CDR1 SGHKS and CDR2 YYEKEE (reference sequence). The DNA of the CDR3 is TGTGCCAGCAGCTGGGGGGGAACGGGGGCTTTAGAGACCCAGTACTTC. It encodes CASSWGGTGALETQYF. Full variable domain (remainder filled in from reference TRBV5-5 and TRBJ2-5): DAGVTQSPTHLIKTRGQQVTLRCSPISGHKSVSWYQQVLGQGPQFIFQYYEKEERGRGNFPDRFSARQFPNYSSELNVNALLLGDSALYLCASSWGGTGALETQYFGPGTRLLVL.

This CDR3 reads CASGSYSGDTEAFF. For the CDR3, the DNA is TGTGCTAGTGGTTCCTACTCAGGGGACACTGAAGCTTTCTTT. This chain links TRBV12-5 with TRBJ1-1; possibly TRBD1 for D (6 bases). The CDR3 length is 14 residues. The V end lost 4 bases, the J end lost 3 bases, and 12 bases lay between the germline ends. Germline lookup yields CDR1 LGHNT and CDR2 FRNRAP.

This clone is termed medium-sized. V usage is TRBV6-1 and J usage is TRBJ2-7, with 7 bases identical to TRBD2. After removal of 2 bases from V and 3 bases from J, the junction contained 10 bases not matched to a gene. CDR1 is MNHNS and CDR2 is SASEGT in the germline V gene. The CDR3 has 16 amino acids. The CDR3 nucleotides read TGTGCCAGCAGTGAAACGGGAGGAGGAAGTAACTACGAGCAGTACTTC. Translated: CASSETGGGSNYEQYF.

The V call is TRBV5-1, the J call TRBJ2-3, with 9 bases that match TRBD2. The CDR3 sequence is 15 residues long. V shed 5 bases and J 3 bases; nucleotides not matched to a gene: 7. CDR1 is SGHRS, CDR2 YFSETQ, per germline. The CDR3 coding sequence is TGCGCCAGCAGGTCCCTAGCGGGGATAACAGATACGCAGTATTTT. Its translation is CASRSLAGITDTQYF.

The chain has TRBV4-1 and TRBJ2-1; 10 bases are a match to TRBD2. V lost 3 bases to trimming and J lost 0 bases; unmatched junction nucleotides: 5. The CDR3 sequence is 17 residues long. Per germline, CDR1 MGHRA and CDR2 YSYEKL. The DNA for the CDR3 is TGCGCCAGCAGCCACCCTAGCGGGAGTTACTCCTACAATGAGCAGTTCTTC. Protein: CASSHPSGSYSYNEQFF.

CDR3 nucleotide sequence: TGCGCCAGCAGCCAAGAGAGCTCCTATAATTCACCCCTCCACTTT. It is translated as CASSQESSYNSPLHF. The J gene is TRBJ1-6, the V gene TRBV4-1; no firm D call. Germline V CDR1 and CDR2: MGHRA, YSYEKL. CDR3 length: 15 residues. Deletions cut 0 bases from V and 0 bases from J, with 3 bases between.

The chain has TRBV30 and TRBJ1-2; D uncertain. The CDR3 runs to 13 residues. The V and J ends lost 3 bases and 9 bases respectively, with 17 bases between them. From germline, CDR1 is GTSNPN and CDR2 SVGIG (reference sequence). CDR3 loop: CAWRPVLGYRYTF. In nucleotides, the CDR3 is TGTGCCTGGAGACCGGTATTGGGGTATCGCTACACCTTC.

This clone appeared a single time. The rearrangement uses TRBV5-6 and TRBJ2-3; 8 nucleotides line up with TRBD2. CDR1 and CDR2 (germline): SGHDT, YYEEEE. The CDR3 has 15 residues. V shed 4 bases and J 4 bases; nucleotides not matched to a gene: 8. CDR3 protein: CASSRPGGVADTQYF. For the CDR3, the DNA is TGTGCCAGCAGCCGCCCCGGGGGGGTGGCAGATACGCAGTATTTT.

The chain recombines TRBV28 with TRBJ1-3; D not resolved. Germline assignment: CDR1 MDHEN and CDR2 SYDVKM. V lost 1 base to trimming and J lost 4 bases, with 14 bases between them. CDR3 length: 16 amino acids. In DNA, the CDR3 is TGTGCCAGCAGTTTATACCACACACCGCCCGGAAACACCATATATTTT. Translation gives CASSLYHTPPGNTIYF.

This clone has more than one count but fewer than ten. The rearrangement links TRBV7-9 to TRBJ1-3; D ambiguous. Looked up from germline, CDR1 is SEHNR and CDR2 is FQNEAQ (reference sequence). Trimming removed 1 base at V and 5 bases at J, with 0 bases between. This CDR3 contains 11 residues. CDR3 sequence reads: CASSLGNTIYF. CDR3 nucleotides: TGTGCCAGCAGCTTAGGAAACACCATATATTTT.